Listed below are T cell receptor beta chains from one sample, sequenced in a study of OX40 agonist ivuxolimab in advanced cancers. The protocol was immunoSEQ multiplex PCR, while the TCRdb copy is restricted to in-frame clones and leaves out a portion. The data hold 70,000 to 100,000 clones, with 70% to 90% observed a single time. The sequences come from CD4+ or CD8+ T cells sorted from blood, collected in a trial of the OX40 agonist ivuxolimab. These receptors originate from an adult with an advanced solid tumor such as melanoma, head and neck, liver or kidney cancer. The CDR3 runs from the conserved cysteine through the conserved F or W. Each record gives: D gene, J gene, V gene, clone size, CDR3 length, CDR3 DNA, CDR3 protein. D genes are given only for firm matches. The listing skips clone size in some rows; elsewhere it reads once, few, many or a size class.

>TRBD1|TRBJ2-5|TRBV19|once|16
TGTGCCAGTAGTAACCCCCGACAGGGGGTGGAGGAGACCCAGTACTTC
CASSNPRQGVEETQYF
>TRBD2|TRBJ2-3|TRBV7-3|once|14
TGTGCCAGCAGCTTTAGCGGGAGCACAGATACGCAGTATTTT
CASSFSGSTDTQYF
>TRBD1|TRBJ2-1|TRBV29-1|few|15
TGCAGCGTTGTAGGGGGACAGGGCTGGGACAATGAGCAGTTCTTC
CSVVGGQGWDNEQFF
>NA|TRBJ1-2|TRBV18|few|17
TGTGCCAGCTCACCACCTCTGGCGGGCAAGGTGTTCTATGGCTACACCTTC
CASSPPLAGKVFYGYTF
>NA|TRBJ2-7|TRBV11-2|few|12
TGTGCCAGCAGCTTACAGGGTTACGAGCAGTACTTC
CASSLQGYEQYF
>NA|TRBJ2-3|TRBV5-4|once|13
TGTGCCAGCAGCGAGAGCGGCACAGATACGCAGTATTTT
CASSESGTDTQYF
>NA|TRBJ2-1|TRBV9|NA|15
TGTGCCAGCAGCGTAGGAGGGGCAGGGTACAATGAGCAGTTCTTC
CASSVGGAGYNEQFF
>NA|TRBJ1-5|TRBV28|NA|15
TGTGCCAGCAGTCCTTCCTACAGGGGCAATCAGCCCCAGCATTTT
CASSPSYRGNQPQHF
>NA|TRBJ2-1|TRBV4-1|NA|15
TGCGCCAGCAGCCAAGACTTTGGGGTAGTCAATGAGCAGTTCTTC
CASSQDFGVVNEQFF
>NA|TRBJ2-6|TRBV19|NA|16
TGTGCCAGTAGGGCTGGAGGGGGCCCTGGGGCCAACGTCCTGACTTTC
CASRAGGGPGANVLTF
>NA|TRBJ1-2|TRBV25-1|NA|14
TGTGCCAGCACCTCCTCGGGGCGCACCTATGGCTACACCTTC
CASTSSGRTYGYTF
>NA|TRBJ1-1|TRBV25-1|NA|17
TGTGCCAGCAGTGCCCGACAGCTTTTATGGGAGAACACTGAAGCTTTCTTT
CASSARQLLWENTEAFF
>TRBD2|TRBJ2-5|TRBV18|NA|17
TGTGCCAGCTCACACTCGCCCGGAACTAGCGGAGGAGAGACCCAGTACTTC
CASSHSPGTSGGETQYF
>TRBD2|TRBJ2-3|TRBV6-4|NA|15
TGTGCCAGCAGTCCCCGGGCGGGAGGCACAGATACGCAGTATTTT
CASSPRAGGTDTQYF
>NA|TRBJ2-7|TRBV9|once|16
TGTGCCAGCAGCGTAGCCCCAGCGGTCCAAACCTACGAGCAGTACTTC
CASSVAPAVQTYEQYF
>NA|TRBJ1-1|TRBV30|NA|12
TGTGCCTGGAGTGTACGGGGAGGTGAAGCTTTCTTT
CAWSVRGGEAFF
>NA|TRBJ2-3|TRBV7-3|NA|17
TGTGCCAGCAGCTTAACACCACAGGGATCTGGCACAGATACGCAGTATTTT
CASSLTPQGSGTDTQYF
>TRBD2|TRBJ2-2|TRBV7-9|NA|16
TGTGCCAGCAGCTTGGGGACTACTATCAACACCGGGGAGCTGTTTTTT
CASSLGTTINTGELFF
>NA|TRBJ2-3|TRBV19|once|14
TGTGCCAGTAGTATGGGGGCGTACACAGATACGCAGTATTTT
CASSMGAYTDTQYF
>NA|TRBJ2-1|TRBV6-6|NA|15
TGTGCCAGTCAATTTGGCGTCTCAGCCAACAATGAGCAGTTCTTC
CASQFGVSANNEQFF
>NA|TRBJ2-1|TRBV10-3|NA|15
TGTGCCATCAGTGAGTCGAAGGCAGCAAACAATGAGCAGTTCTTC
CAISESKAANNEQFF
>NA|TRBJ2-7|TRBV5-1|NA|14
TGCGCCAGCAGCTTGGGACAGGTTCTTCACGAGCAGTACTTC
CASSLGQVLHEQYF
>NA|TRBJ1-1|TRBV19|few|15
TGTGCCAGTAGTATCTCTTTGTTCGTCGGCAGGGAAGCTTTCTTT
CASSISLFVGREAFF
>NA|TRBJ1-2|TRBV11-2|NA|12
TGTGCCAGCAGCTTACATAGCTATGGCTACACCTTC
CASSLHSYGYTF
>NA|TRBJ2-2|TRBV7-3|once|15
TGTGCCAGCAGCATATTGGGGAGAGTGTCCGGGGAGCTGTTTTTT
CASSILGRVSGELFF
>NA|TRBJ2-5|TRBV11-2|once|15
TGTGCCAGCAGCTTACATGGGGGCTCGGGAGAGACCCAGTACTTC
CASSLHGGSGETQYF
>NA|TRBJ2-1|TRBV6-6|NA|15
TGTGCCAGCAGTTACGGGGGGGCCTCCTACAATGAGCAGTTCTTC
CASSYGGASYNEQFF
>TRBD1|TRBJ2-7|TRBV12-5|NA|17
TGTGCTAGTGGTTTTCGATACGGGACAGGGGTACCCTACGAGCAGTACTTC
CASGFRYGTGVPYEQYF
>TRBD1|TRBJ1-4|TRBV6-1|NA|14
TGTGCCAGCAGTCAAGGACAGGGGAGCGAAAAACTGTTTTTT
CASSQGQGSEKLFF
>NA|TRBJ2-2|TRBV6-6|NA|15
TGTGCCAGCAGCTACCTCGGTTCGAACACCGGGGAGCTGTTTTTT
CASSYLGSNTGELFF
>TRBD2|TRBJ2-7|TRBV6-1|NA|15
TGTGCCAGCAGTGTAAGTCCGGGACTAAGCTACGAGCAGTACTTC
CASSVSPGLSYEQYF
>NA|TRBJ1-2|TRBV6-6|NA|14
TGTGCCAGCAGTTACTCGAACACGGACTATGGCTACACCTTC
CASSYSNTDYGYTF